The subject of this entry is one TCR beta chain. The PCR used 60 V beta and 13 J beta primers. This table comes from immunoSEQ multiplex PCR, and its TCRdb copy is limited to in-frame clones, with some not included. The sample shows about 64,000 clones, around 86% of them seen only once. The data were taken from a study of glioma-infiltrating T cells after dendritic cell vaccination. The wider study: Patients received three intradermal dendritic cell vaccine injections at biweekly intervals.

The V and J ends lost 7 bases and 7 bases respectively, with 23 bases between them. The CDR3 consists of 15 residues. CDR1 SGHVS and CDR2 FQNEAQ come from the germline V gene. V gene TRBV7-8 combines with J gene TRBJ2-7; possibly TRBD2 for D (6 bases). The source is a human donor with glioblastoma. Specimen: blood, collected before dendritic cell vaccination. The CDR3 DNA reads as TGTGCCAGCACCCCGCGGGGTAACCGGGCGGGTGAGCAGTACTTC. The encoded protein is CASTPRGNRAGEQYF. The full variable domain, its missing parts supplied by reference TRBV7-8 and TRBJ2-7, is GAGVSQSPRYKVAKRGQDVALRCDPISGHVSLFWYQQALGQGPEFLTYFQNEAQLDKSGLPSDRFFAERPEGSVSTLKIQRTQQEDSAVYLCASTPRGNRAGEQYFGPGTRLTVT.